The entry below describes one T cell receptor (beta chain). This clone has only one observation. Its specific antigen is unknown. Base qualities were left out, and no much larger clone turns up one base away. These data come from a study of blood T cell repertoires in COVID-19 (TCRdb year 2020). About the investigation overall: Samples covering the acute and convalescent phases of COVID-19 were provided by collaborators in the United States, Italy and Spain. The samples were drawn from two sources: the first 160 participants of the ongoing ImmuneRACE study, and fewer than 1,500 subjects contributed by 6 global collaborators. Where available, HLA class I and class II types were taken from metadata supplied by the sample provider and were not determined by assay-based typing. Subjects who had been exposed to COVID-19, were actively infected with it, or had recovered from it provided the deeply sampled blood TCRbeta repertoires that made up the dataset. Sample metadata almost always included a de-identified subject ID, COVID-19 status, age in years and sex. The material from the prospective study consisted of cDNA or gDNA derived from T cells, B-cell-depleted T cells, or PBMCs. The repertoires were made available in a free public database intended to serve as a resource for research on the immune response to SARS-CoV-2. The study at large found these results: Clinical and demographic metadata were provided uncurated, with the amount varying by source and participant.

Whole blood was collected in K2EDTA tubes by collaborating institutions according to the institutions' own protocols. For TCRbeta analysis, collaborator samples were shipped as frozen whole blood, as isolated PBMCs, or as DNA extracted from either sample type. V is reduced by 4 bases and J by 4 bases, leaving a spacing of 17 bases between them. Via the germline V gene (reference sequence), CDR1 is SGHNT and CDR2 YYREEE. The CDR3 contains 15 residues, cysteine and phenylalanine counted. This entry keeps only the CDR3 DNA: 45 bases, framed from base 1. TCRbeta CDR3 regions were amplified from genomic DNA by means of the immunoSEQ Assay, a bias-controlled multiplex PCR. The original methods were these. Within the assay, amplification of reference gene primers was used to estimate how many nucleated cells each sample contained. Sequence reads were collapsed and filtered to measure the absolute abundance of every unique TCRbeta CDR3 rearrangement. For each sample, productive Simpson clonality was calculated as the square root of Simpson's diversity index over productive rearrangements. TCRdb provides this immuneACCESS table in a form limited to in-frame rearrangements. Some clones are lacking; in checked studies, under half of them reflect an unresolved V gene, and why the rest are absent is not known. V and J calls and clone size are copied from that table; D and trimming were computed from the DNA. For this sample the table gives 150,000 or so clones, of which approximately 88% were detected only once. Clones ranked in the top ten supply less than 3.5% of the sample.

This sequence uses TRBV5-4 and TRBJ1-2; TRBD1 might be the D gene, on 6 matching bases. The clonotype was recovered from a woman aged 55-75 years with acute or convalescent COVID-19. The sample taken for sequencing was peripheral blood. In nucleotide form, the sequence is TGTGCCAGCAGCCCCAGTGGGGGGGCGATCTATGGCTACACCTTC. The encoded protein is CASSPSGGAIYGYTF.